What follows are 21 T cell receptor beta chains derived from one specimen sequenced in a study of cytotoxic CD8 clonotypes in ibrutinib-treated CLL. The assay was immunoSEQ multiplex PCR, and TCRdb's table has in-frame clones only and misses some. The sample contains some 160,000 clones, roughly 80% of which appear only once. This material consisted of PBMCs, taken after 12 months of ibrutinib treatment. The receptors come from a human donor with chronic lymphocytic leukemia.

The rearrangement joins TRBV4-3 to TRBJ2-3, with 9 bases that match TRBD2. V dropped 4 bases and J dropped 4; count of bases not matched to a gene: 9. Germline V gene lookup returns CDR1 LGHNA and CDR2 YSLEER. The CDR3 covers 16 residues. The CDR3 DNA sequence: TGCGCCAGCAGCCTCGGGACTAGCATCCGAGCAGATACGCAGTATTTT. Translating it yields CASSLGTSIRADTQYF.

The J gene is TRBJ2-1, the V gene TRBV30; the D gene is possibly TRBD1 (6 bases). CDR3 length equals 17 residues. V lost 2 bases to trimming and J lost 2 bases, with 19 bases between them. Germline V lookup: CDR1 GTSNPN, CDR2 SVGIG (reference sequence). This CDR3 reads CAWSRTRTDRTYNEQFF. The CDR3 region has the DNA TGTGCCTGGAGTCGAACCCGGACAGACCGGACCTACAATGAGCAGTTCTTC.

This clone has just a few counts. The chain recombines TRBV4-3 with TRBJ1-5; unclear D gene. The CDR3 loop spans 12 amino acids. Germline-derived CDR1 and CDR2 are LGHNA and YSLEER. V lost 0 bases to trimming and J lost 7 bases, with 4 bases between them. CDR3 nucleotides: TGCGCCAGCAGCCAAGACGGGCAGCCCCAGCATTTT. It is translated as CASSQDGQPQHF.

This clone was observed once. The chain employs TRBV25-1 and TRBJ1-1; tentatively, D is TRBD1 (5 bases). V gave up 4 bases and J gave up 1 base, with 13 bases separating them. This CDR3 is built from 15 residues. CDR1 and CDR2 from the germline V gene are MGHDK and SYGVNS. The CDR3 sequence: CASSAPGRTNTEAFF. The CDR3 DNA sequence: TGTGCCAGCAGTGCGCCGGGACGGACGAACACTGAAGCTTTCTTT.

This chain links TRBV7-2 with TRBJ2-2; D uncertain. CDR1 and CDR2 (germline): SGHTA, FQGNSA. The CDR3 runs to 15 residues. The V end was cut by 3 bases, the J end by 4 bases, with 12 bases between. CDR3 loop: CASSLYRTSTGELFF. DNA for the CDR3: TGTGCCAGCAGCTTGTACCGTACGAGCACCGGGGAGCTGTTTTTT.

The chain employs TRBV5-1 and TRBJ1-1; 7 nucleotides match TRBD1. Germline V gives CDR1 SGHRS, CDR2 YFSETQ. The J segment lost 0 bases and the V segment lost 4 bases, leaving 9 bases of the junction unmatched. The CDR3 loop spans 16 amino acids. CDR3 coding DNA: TGCGCCAGCAGCGTCTCGGTGGGACAGATGAACACTGAAGCTTTCTTT. Translated, it gives CASSVSVGQMNTEAFF.

The chain is built from TRBV4-3 and TRBJ2-7, with D unresolved. V was pared by 0 bases and J by 4 bases, with 7 bases between. The CDR3 sequence is 13 residues long. The germline V gene encodes CDR1 LGHNA and CDR2 YSLEER. The CDR3 DNA is TGCGCCAGCAGCCAAGAGTCGTGGTACGAGCAGTACTTC. Residues: CASSQESWYEQYF.

The chain combines TRBV5-6 with TRBJ2-5; D unclear. This CDR3 region has 13 residues. CDR1 and CDR2 (germline): SGHDT, YYEEEE. Trimming took off 4 bases at V and 3 bases at J, with 10 bases between the two ends. This CDR3 is CASSIAFEETQYF. CDR3 DNA: TGTGCCAGCAGCATAGCTTTCGAAGAGACCCAGTACTTC.

The genes are TRBV27 and TRBJ2-1; D possibly uses TRBD1 or TRBD2 (5 bases each). CDR3 length equals 15 residues. CDR1 MNHEY and CDR2 SMNVEV come from the germline V gene (reference sequence). V was shortened by 5 bases and J by 0 bases, with 11 bases between the two germline ends. CDR3 region: CASSLAGSSYNEQFF. The CDR3 nucleotides read TGTGCCAGCAGTCTAGCAGGGAGCTCCTACAATGAGCAGTTCTTC.

The chain has TRBV2 and TRBJ1-4; D perhaps matches TRBD1 (5 bases). The germline V gene has CDR1 SNHLY and CDR2 FYNNEI. This CDR3 spans 15 amino acids. V dropped 2 bases and J dropped 5 bases, with 12 bases sitting between them. CDR3 protein: CASSEREGQNEKLFF. CDR3 nucleotides: TGTGCCAGCAGTGAAAGGGAGGGGCAGAATGAAAAACTGTTTTTT.

The rearrangement uses TRBV4-3 and TRBJ2-1, with 7 bases fitting TRBD2. This CDR3 region has 14 residues. J gave up 2 bases and V 4 bases, and 2 bases lay outside the gene matches. CDR1 LGHNA and CDR2 YSLEER come from the germline V gene. The CDR3 sequence: CASSRGGTYNEQFF. The CDR3 coding sequence is TGCGCCAGCAGCCGGGGGGGTACCTACAATGAGCAGTTCTTC.

The chain carries TRBV4-3 and TRBJ2-7; tentative D call: TRBD2 (6 bases). The CDR3 consists of 15 residues. Germline V gene lookup returns CDR1 LGHNA and CDR2 YSLEER. The germline V and J ends were trimmed by 1 base and 2 bases, with 12 bases remaining between them. The DNA of the CDR3 is TGCGCCAGCAGCCAAGGGAGGTGGGGGGCCTACGAGCAGTACTTC. This translates into CASSQGRWGAYEQYF.

The chain links TRBV7-9 to TRBJ1-4; D gene ambiguous. Germline lookup yields CDR1 SEHNR and CDR2 FQNEAQ (reference sequence). The CDR3 is made up of 15 amino acids. V was shortened by 5 bases and J by 6 bases, with 16 bases between the two germline ends. As DNA, the CDR3 is TGTGCCAGCAGCGCAGGTGGCACTTTATATGAAAAACTGTTTTTT. This encodes CASSAGGTLYEKLFF.

The V and J genes are TRBV7-2 and TRBJ2-3, with 8 bases fitting TRBD2. This CDR3 is built from 14 residues. The trim removed 3 bases at V and 4 bases at J, leaving 3 bases unmatched. CDR1 and CDR2 (germline): SGHTA, FQGNSA. This CDR3 reads CASSLSGGADTQYF. The DNA for the CDR3 is TGTGCCAGCAGCTTGAGCGGGGGAGCAGATACGCAGTATTTT.

This clone was recorded only once. The J gene is TRBJ1-6, the V gene TRBV4-3; D unclear. The CDR3 has 17 amino acids. Germline V gene sequence: CDR1 LGHNA, CDR2 YSLEER. V lost 3 bases and J lost 0, with 12 bases in between. The CDR3 DNA follows: TGCGCCAGCAGCCATGGACCGACAAGCTCCTATAATTCACCCCTCCACTTT. Amino acids: CASSHGPTSSYNSPLHF.

This rearrangement joins TRBV5-1 to TRBJ1-1, with D possibly matching TRBD1 (5 bases). This CDR3 has 15 residues. Between the trimmed V and J ends, which lost 2 bases and 0 bases, there was a span of 11 bases. Germline assignment: CDR1 SGHRS and CDR2 YFSETQ. The CDR3 region is CASSFGAGVNTEAFF. The CDR3 DNA reads as TGCGCCAGCAGCTTCGGGGCGGGAGTGAACACTGAAGCTTTCTTT.

CDR3 in amino acids: CASSTGLLGVEQFF. The CDR3 coding sequence is TGCGCCAGCTCAACAGGACTCCTCGGCGTAGAGCAGTTCTTC. The gene calls are TRBV5-1 and TRBJ2-1; the D call may be TRBD1 or TRBD2 (5 bases each). From germline, CDR1 is SGHRS and CDR2 YFSETQ. The CDR3 sequence is 14 residues long. The ends were cut back, 7 bases at V and 10 bases at J, with 21 bases in the middle.

This chain uses TRBV11-3 with TRBJ1-1, with D possibly TRBD1 on 5 matching bases. The CDR3 consists of 15 residues. Deletions cut 3 bases from V and 4 bases from J, with 15 bases between. Per the germline V gene, CDR1 is SGHNT and CDR2 is YENEEA. The CDR3 DNA follows: TGTGCCAGCAGCTTGGATAGTCGACAGAGCACTGAAGCTTTCTTT. Translation gives CASSLDSRQSTEAFF.

The chain carries TRBV4-1 and TRBJ2-3; 8 bases align to TRBD2. Per the germline V gene, CDR1 is MGHRA and CDR2 is YSYEKL. The CDR3 sequence is 16 residues long. J gave up 4 bases and V 1 base, and 7 bases lay outside the gene matches. DNA of the CDR3: TGCGCCAGCAGCCAAGGGGGACTAGTCTTGGCAGATACGCAGTATTTT. Its translation is CASSQGGLVLADTQYF.

This chain joins TRBV7-2 and TRBJ1-5; D gene uncertain. The V gene lost 1 base and the J gene lost 7 bases, with 11 bases spanning the gap. The CDR3 is 14 residues long. Germline V gives CDR1 SGHTA, CDR2 FQGNSA. CDR3 coding DNA: TGTGCCAGCAGCTTAGGGGCAGGCGGGCAGCCCCAGCATTTT. Translation gives CASSLGAGGQPQHF.

The chain recombines TRBV28 with TRBJ1-1; 10 nucleotides match TRBD1. The J segment lost 9 bases and the V segment lost 5 bases, leaving 9 bases of the junction unmatched. Germline loops: CDR1 MDHEN, CDR2 SYDVKM. This CDR3 spans 14 amino acids. CDR3 DNA sequence: TGTGCCAGCAGTCTCAAGGGACAGGGGATACAAGCTTTCTTT. Protein sequence: CASSLKGQGIQAFF.